These T cell receptor beta chains were read from a single sample in a study of CD8 T cells in ankylosing spondylitis. TCRdb itself ran the 5' RACE reads through MiXCR, one entry per CDR3 protein. Of about 390,000 distinct CDR3 sequences in the sample, about a fifth were seen once. The specimen was blood, either unsorted or a sorted T cell fraction (not recorded which). The receptors were gathered from a male donor with ankylosing spondylitis. Each CDR3 is given with its conserved first and last residue. D genes are given only for firm matches. Part of the rows lack a size; the others show once, few, many or a class for expanded clones.

CDR3 protein: CASSSPRLNEQFF
CDR3 DNA: TGTGCCAGCAGCTCCCCAAGGCTCAATGAGCAGTTCTTC
J gene: TRBJ2-1
clone size: few
D gene: .
V gene: TRBV11-3

CDR3 protein: CSAPVQGRYNEQFF
CDR3 DNA: TGCAGTGCCCCGGTACAGGGCAGGTACAATGAGCAGTTCTTC
J gene: TRBJ2-1
clone size: .
D gene: .
V gene: TRBV20-1

CDR3 protein: CASSFGRGQTTNEKLFF
CDR3 DNA: TGTGCCAGCAGTTTCGGCAGGGGCCAAACAACTAATGAAAAACTGTTTTTT
J gene: TRBJ1-4
clone size: many
D gene: .
V gene: TRBV27

CDR3 protein: CASRGDRASKEKLFF
CDR3 DNA: TGCGCCAGCAGGGGGGACAGGGCCTCGAAGGAAAAACTGTTTTTT
J gene: TRBJ1-4
clone size: few
D gene: TRBD1
V gene: TRBV5-1

CDR3 protein: CAWSVLGQGASEAFF
CDR3 DNA: TGTGCCTGGAGTGTACTTGGACAGGGGGCGAGTGAAGCTTTCTTT
J gene: TRBJ1-1
clone size: once
D gene: TRBD1
V gene: TRBV30

CDR3 protein: CASSKDRFQPQHF
CDR3 DNA: TGTGCCAGTAGTAAAGACAGGTTTCAGCCCCAGCATTTT
J gene: TRBJ1-5
clone size: few
D gene: .
V gene: TRBV19

CDR3 protein: CASSFRRETEAFF
CDR3 DNA: TGCGCCAGCAGCTTTAGGAGGGAGACTGAAGCTTTCTTT
J gene: TRBJ1-1
clone size: .
D gene: .
V gene: TRBV5-1

CDR3 protein: CASSPRRTEPLDEQYF
CDR3 DNA: TGTGCCAGCTCACCACGCAGGACAGAACCTTTGGACGAGCAGTACTTC
J gene: TRBJ2-7
clone size: few
D gene: .
V gene: TRBV18

CDR3 protein: CSVDPGAEDTQYF
CDR3 DNA: TGCAGCGTTGATCCGGGAGCGGAGGATACGCAGTATTTT
J gene: TRBJ2-3
clone size: many
D gene: .
V gene: TRBV29-1

CDR3 protein: CASSNRQGPGELFF
CDR3 DNA: TGCGCCAGCAGCAACCGACAGGGCCCCGGGGAGCTGTTTTTT
J gene: TRBJ2-2
clone size: few
D gene: TRBD1
V gene: TRBV5-1

CDR3 protein: CATSRPGQKETQYF
CDR3 DNA: TGTGCCACCAGCAGGCCGGGACAGAAAGAGACCCAGTACTTC
J gene: TRBJ2-5
clone size: few
D gene: TRBD1
V gene: TRBV15

CDR3 protein: CSATSGTISYEQYF
CDR3 DNA: TGCAGTGCTACTAGCGGAACAATATCCTACGAGCAGTACTTC
J gene: TRBJ2-7
clone size: few
D gene: TRBD2
V gene: TRBV20-1

CDR3 protein: CASRPGTSTYEQYF
CDR3 DNA: TGTGCCAGCAGGCCCGGGACTAGCACCTACGAGCAGTACTTC
J gene: TRBJ2-7
clone size: .
D gene: TRBD2
V gene: TRBV27

CDR3 protein: CAISGSGQVQETQYF
CDR3 DNA: TGTGCCATCAGTGGGTCCGGGCAGGTTCAAGAGACCCAGTACTTC
J gene: TRBJ2-5
clone size: few
D gene: .
V gene: TRBV10-3

CDR3 protein: CAIRGPVPTDTQYF
CDR3 DNA: TGTGCCATCAGAGGACCCGTCCCCACAGATACGCAGTATTTT
J gene: TRBJ2-3
clone size: few
D gene: .
V gene: TRBV10-3

CDR3 protein: CSATRGQGTDEQYF
CDR3 DNA: TGCAGTGCTACACGTGGACAGGGGACGGACGAGCAGTACTTC
J gene: TRBJ2-7
clone size: .
D gene: TRBD1
V gene: TRBV20-1

CDR3 protein: CSASGYSNQPQHF
CDR3 DNA: TGCAGTGCTAGTGGATATAGCAATCAGCCCCAGCATTTT
J gene: TRBJ1-5
clone size: .
D gene: .
V gene: TRBV20-1

CDR3 protein: CASSLLAGGHEQYF
CDR3 DNA: TGTGCCAGCAGCTTGCTAGCGGGAGGCCACGAGCAGTACTTC
J gene: TRBJ2-7
clone size: few
D gene: TRBD2
V gene: TRBV5-6

CDR3 protein: CASSPTPRASGSLYEQYF
CDR3 DNA: TGCGCCAGCAGCCCCACTCCTCGGGCTAGCGGGAGTCTATACGAGCAGTACTTC
J gene: TRBJ2-7
clone size: .
D gene: TRBD2
V gene: TRBV4-1

CDR3 protein: CASSLTAGGQPQHF
CDR3 DNA: TGTGCCAGCAGTTTGACCGCTGGGGGTCAGCCCCAGCATTTT
J gene: TRBJ1-5
clone size: .
D gene: .
V gene: TRBV12-3/TRBV12-4

CDR3 protein: CASSSAGGPGTDTQYF
CDR3 DNA: TGTGCCAGCAGCTCCGCGGGAGGGCCGGGTACAGATACGCAGTATTTT
J gene: TRBJ2-3
clone size: .
D gene: TRBD2
V gene: TRBV7-2

CDR3 protein: CAISNGGSEQYF
CDR3 DNA: TGTGCCATCAGTAATGGAGGCAGCGAGCAGTACTTC
J gene: TRBJ2-7
clone size: .
D gene: .
V gene: TRBV10-3

CDR3 protein: CASSLRSYGYTF
CDR3 DNA: TGTGCCAGCAGCTTAAGGTCGTATGGCTACACCTTC
J gene: TRBJ1-2
clone size: few
D gene: .
V gene: TRBV7-9

CDR3 protein: CASSLAISTDTQYF
CDR3 DNA: TGTGCCAGCAGCTTAGCCATCAGCACAGATACGCAGTATTTT
J gene: TRBJ2-3
clone size: few
D gene: .
V gene: TRBV11-2

CDR3 protein: CASSLNAGPSLGGYTF
CDR3 DNA: TGTGCCAGCAGCCTTAACGCCGGGCCCAGCTTGGGCGGCTACACCTTC
J gene: TRBJ1-2
clone size: .
D gene: .
V gene: TRBV14

CDR3 protein: CASSQGRFQQPQHF
CDR3 DNA: TGCGCCAGCAGCCAGGGACGGTTCCAGCAGCCCCAGCATTTT
J gene: TRBJ1-5
clone size: few
D gene: .
V gene: TRBV4-1

CDR3 protein: CASSTPDRWNTEAFF
CDR3 DNA: TGTGCCAGCAGTACACCGGACAGATGGAACACTGAAGCTTTCTTT
J gene: TRBJ1-1
clone size: many
D gene: .
V gene: TRBV27

CDR3 protein: CASSFGGRARNNEQFF
CDR3 DNA: TGTGCCAGCAGCTTTGGGGGGAGGGCCCGGAACAATGAGCAGTTCTTC
J gene: TRBJ2-1
clone size: .
D gene: TRBD2
V gene: TRBV5-4

CDR3 protein: CASSQGAWNQPQHF
CDR3 DNA: TGTGCCAGCAGCCAAGGCGCTTGGAATCAGCCCCAGCATTTT
J gene: TRBJ1-5
clone size: few
D gene: .
V gene: TRBV3-1

CDR3 protein: CSARGGSFRTEAFF
CDR3 DNA: TGCAGTGCTCGGGGGGGTAGCTTTCGGACAGAAGCTTTCTTT
J gene: TRBJ1-1
clone size: .
D gene: .
V gene: TRBV20-1

CDR3 protein: CASSPGGLWTESNQPQHF
CDR3 DNA: TGTGCCAGCAGCCCCGGCGGGTTGTGGACAGAGAGCAATCAGCCCCAGCATTTT
J gene: TRBJ1-5
clone size: .
D gene: .
V gene: TRBV3-1

CDR3 protein: CSVVILTYEQYF
CDR3 DNA: TGCAGCGTTGTTATCCTGACCTACGAGCAGTACTTC
J gene: TRBJ2-7
clone size: many
D gene: .
V gene: TRBV29-1

CDR3 protein: CASSIQGVTGELFF
CDR3 DNA: TGTGCCAGCAGTATACAGGGAGTCACCGGGGAGCTGTTTTTT
J gene: TRBJ2-2
clone size: .
D gene: .
V gene: TRBV6-2/TRBV6-3

CDR3 protein: CSVGGSVWTGELFF
CDR3 DNA: TGCAGCGTTGGGGGGTCGGTTTGGACCGGGGAGCTGTTTTTT
J gene: TRBJ2-2
clone size: .
D gene: .
V gene: TRBV29-1

CDR3 protein: CASSWRETQYF
CDR3 DNA: TGTGCCAGCAGCTGGCGAGAGACCCAGTACTTC
J gene: TRBJ2-5
clone size: few
D gene: .
V gene: TRBV7-9

CDR3 protein: CASSLSSLGPYNEQFF
CDR3 DNA: TGCGCCAGCAGCTTGAGTAGCCTCGGCCCCTACAATGAGCAGTTCTTC
J gene: TRBJ2-1
clone size: .
D gene: .
V gene: TRBV5-1

CDR3 protein: CSVDETGGSTEAFF
CDR3 DNA: TGCAGCGTTGACGAGACAGGGGGCTCCACTGAAGCTTTCTTT
J gene: TRBJ1-1
clone size: .
D gene: TRBD1
V gene: TRBV29-1

CDR3 protein: CASSLSRGGQYF
CDR3 DNA: TGTGCCAGCAGCCTCTCCCGGGGAGGGCAGTACTTC
J gene: TRBJ2-7
clone size: few
D gene: .
V gene: TRBV12-3/TRBV12-4

CDR3 protein: CASSPARVSRQFF
CDR3 DNA: TGTGCCAGCAGCCCCGCCCGTGTTTCCCGGCAGTTCTTC
J gene: TRBJ2-1
clone size: .
D gene: .
V gene: TRBV3-1

CDR3 protein: CAISGTSGSINTQYF
CDR3 DNA: TGTGCCATCAGTGGGACTAGCGGGAGTATTAATACGCAGTATTTT
J gene: TRBJ2-3
clone size: .
D gene: TRBD2
V gene: TRBV10-3